This passage covers 8 T cell receptor beta chains from one sample sequenced in a study of type 1 and type 2 diabetes patients. The PCR template was genomic DNA. The TCR beta CDR3 region was amplified using 30 forward and 13 reverse primers. TCRdb passed the multiplex PCR reads through MiXCR, listing each CDR3 protein once. The table includes about 270,000 distinct CDR3 sequences, more than 40% detected once. The material sequenced was peripheral blood mononuclear cells (PBMCs). These receptors were collected from a man between 18 and 35 years old with type 2 diabetes.

This clonotype has ten or more counts. The chain couples TRBV2 to TRBJ1-2; D gene uncertain. The germline V gene encodes CDR1 SNHLY and CDR2 FYNNEI. This CDR3 is built from 13 residues. V lost 3 bases, J lost 5 bases, and 10 bases lay in between. The CDR3 DNA reads as TGTGCCAGCAGTGAGGAGACGGCTTATGGCTACACCTTC. It specifies CASSEETAYGYTF.

This clonotype was seen at least ten times. V is TRBV2 and J is TRBJ2-7; the D is unclear. The V and J ends lost 7 bases and 10 bases respectively, with 17 bases between them. The germline gives CDR1 SNHLY, CDR2 FYNNEI. The CDR3 contains 12 residues. The CDR3 DNA reads TGTGCCAGCATGTATGGCGGCTTTAACCAGTACTTC. Amino acid sequence: CASMYGGFNQYF.

As to this clonotype: An end of the junction differs from the germline gene, which may be a read error. This chain connects TRBV13 to TRBJ1-2; weak D call: TRBD1 (5 bases). Germline V gene data show CDR1 as PRHDT and CDR2 as FYEKMQ (reference sequence). This CDR3 comprises 14 residues. CDR3 in amino acids: CTSSVGPRDYGYTF. CDR3 in DNA: TGTACCAGCAGCGTAGGACCCAGGGACTATGGCTACACCTTC.

This clonotype has only a few counts. This chain connects TRBV13 to TRBJ2-7, with TRBD2 as a possible D gene (6 bases). Trimming took 0 bases from V and 5 from J, leaving 11 bases between them. The CDR3 covers 14 residues. Germline lookup yields CDR1 PRHDT and CDR2 FYEKMQ (reference sequence). CDR3 protein: CASSLGGRFDEQYF. The CDR3 bases are TGTGCCAGCAGCTTAGGCGGGAGATTTGACGAGCAGTACTTC.

The sample holds many counts of this clonotype. The V and J genes are TRBV30 and TRBJ2-3; 10 bases map to TRBD1. This CDR3 has 13 amino acids. The V gene end was trimmed by 7 bases and the J gene end by 3 bases; junction bases not matched to a gene: 4. CDR1 GTSNPN and CDR2 SVGIG come from the germline V gene (reference sequence). The CDR3 is CAFRTGGTDTQYF. The DNA of the CDR3 is TGTGCCTTTCGGACAGGGGGTACAGATACGCAGTATTTT.

V and J are TRBV7-3 and TRBJ1-2; 8 nucleotides line up with TRBD1. V shed 5 bases, J shed 4 bases, and the junction held 6 bases outside the gene matches. The germline CDR1 and CDR2 sequences are SGHTA and FQGTGA. This CDR3 contains 14 residues. Here the CDR3 reads CASSHRDRTYGYTF. The CDR3 DNA reads as TGTGCCAGCAGCCACCGGGACAGGACCTATGGCTACACCTTC.

This sequence joins TRBV19 and TRBJ2-3; TRBD2 aligns across 9 bases. Germline V gene data show CDR1 as LNHDA and CDR2 as SQIVND (reference sequence). The junction had 8 bases not matched to a gene; V was cut back by 5 bases and J by 5 bases. The CDR3 is 15 residues long. In nucleotides, the CDR3 is TGTGCCAGTAGTGGCGGGGGGGCTGGCGAAGATACGCAGTATTTT. It yields the protein CASSGGGAGEDTQYF.

The J gene is TRBJ1-2, the V gene TRBV7-6; D is undetermined. Trimming shortened V by 4 bases and J by 3 bases, and 9 bases separated the two germline ends. The CDR3 is made up of 13 amino acids. Germline V gene data show CDR1 as SGHVS and CDR2 as FNYEAQ. CDR3 coding DNA: TGTGCCAGCAGCTCCGGACCCTACTATGGCTACACCTTC. Translating it yields CASSSGPYYGYTF.